One sample yielded the 6 T cell receptor beta chains listed below, sequenced in a study of patients and donors after allogeneic stem cell transplantation (dated by TCRdb to about 2020). The library was built by means of RT-PCR. Sequencing was performed on a NextSeq 550. The public reads were reanalyzed by TCRdb: fastp trimming at Q25, MiXCR alignment, in-frame beta chains only. A single entry per CDR3 protein holds the most common genes and DNA from its merged rows. Within this sample are about a million distinct CDR3 sequences, with roughly 17% of them counted one time only. In total, the top ten clones hold around 6% of the sample. Sequenced material: blood, either unsorted or a sorted T cell fraction (not recorded which). These receptors originate from a human donor who was either an allogeneic HSCT recipient or a stem cell or donor lymphocyte infusion donor (not recorded which). It is not recorded whose cells these are; they may come from a transplant donor.

This clonotype was recorded a few times. The chain carries TRBV3-1 and TRBJ2-1; TRBD2 matches 8 bases. Losses at the gene ends were 5 bases for V and 1 base for J; bases not matched to a gene: 4. Germline V gives CDR1 LGHDT, CDR2 YNNKEL (reference sequence). The CDR3 is 15 residues long. DNA of the CDR3: TGTGCCAGCAGCACACTAGCGGCGTCCTACAATGAGCAGTTCTTC. Translated: CASSTLAASYNEQFF.

This clonotype was detected only a few times. The chain uses TRBV3-1 and TRBJ1-2; 7 bases line up with TRBD1. The CDR3 has 16 amino acids. Germline lookup yields CDR1 LGHDT and CDR2 YNNKEL (reference sequence). Trimming took 2 bases from V and 2 from J; bases not matched to a gene: 8. CDR3: CASSQRTGPLNYGYTF. The CDR3 nucleotides are TGTGCCAGCAGCCAACGGACAGGTCCCCTAAACTATGGCTACACCTTC.

This clonotype occurred a few times. The rearrangement uses TRBV10-3 and TRBJ2-7; unclear D gene. The CDR3 totals 15 residues. Per germline, CDR1 ENHRY and CDR2 SYGVKD. V lost 2 bases, J lost 2 bases, and 13 bases lay in between. CDR3 residues: CAISEPQRTTYEQYF. Here the CDR3 DNA reads TGTGCCATCAGTGAGCCACAGAGAACAACCTACGAGCAGTACTTC.

J is TRBJ2-3 and V is TRBV11-1; 9 positions match TRBD2. There are 19 residues in the CDR3. Trimming took 4 bases from V and 0 from J; bases not matched to a gene: 14. Germline CDR1 reads SGHAT; CDR2 reads FQDESV (reference sequence). The CDR3 nucleotides read TGTGCCAGCAGCTCCCGCGGCGGGGGGGCTGAGAGAAGCACAGATACGCAGTATTTT. Translation: CASSSRGGGAERSTDTQYF.

This clonotype was counted a few times. The rearrangement uses TRBV7-9 and TRBJ2-3; no firm D call. The V end lost 7 bases, the J end lost 0 bases, and 8 bases lay between the germline ends. The length of the CDR3 is 13 residues. The germline gives CDR1 SEHNR, CDR2 FQNEAQ (reference sequence). CDR3 sequence: CASTNPSTDTQYF. The DNA for the CDR3 is TGTGCCAGCACCAACCCTAGCACAGATACGCAGTATTTT.

The chain has TRBV11-2 and TRBJ2-1; the D gene could be TRBD1 or TRBD2 (5 bases each). The CDR3 loop spans 15 amino acids. The ends were cut back, 3 bases at V and 1 base at J, with 10 bases in the middle. CDR1 and CDR2 (germline): SGHAT, FQNNGV. The CDR3 coding sequence is TGTGCCAGCAGCTTCCCGGGACCTTCCTACAATGAGCAGTTCTTC. It translates to CASSFPGPSYNEQFF.